Following are 16 T cell receptor beta chains from one sample sequenced in a study of control samples from healthy donors and cancer patients. Libraries were prepared by immunoSEQ multiplex PCR; TCRdb keeps only in-frame clonotypes and omits some of them. The table records approximately 160,000 clones, 85% to 95% of them present only once. Sequenced material: blood. The receptors were sampled from a woman aged 18-29 years in good health.

This chain joins TRBV18 and TRBJ1-3; no reliable D call. The CDR3 has 15 amino acids. Germline V CDR1 and CDR2: KGHSH, LQKENI. Trimming removed 6 bases at V and 2 bases at J, with 14 bases between. The CDR3 DNA sequence: TGTGCCAGCTCCCCGGGAGTCTCGGCTGGAAACACCATATATTTT. Translating gives CASSPGVSAGNTIYF.

This sequence joins TRBV7-8 and TRBJ2-5; weak D call: TRBD2 (5 bases). CDR3 length equals 14 residues. The V end was cut by 1 base, the J end by 2 bases, with 8 bases between. Germline assignment: CDR1 SGHVS and CDR2 FQNEAQ. CDR3 sequence (DNA): TGTGCCAGCAGCTTAGTAGCGAGGCAAGAGACCCAGTACTTC. Amino acid sequence: CASSLVARQETQYF.

Remarks on this clone: In the same sample, other DNA sequences code for this CDR3. V and J are TRBV5-6 and TRBJ1-2; D not resolved. This CDR3 is 13 amino acids long. From germline, CDR1 is SGHDT and CDR2 YYEEEE. Trimming removed 4 bases at V and 4 bases at J, with 11 bases between. CDR3 sequence (DNA): TGTGCCAGCAGCCCCGGCAGAACCTATGGCTACACCTTC. Residues: CASSPGRTYGYTF.

V usage is TRBV2 and J usage is TRBJ1-5, with D perhaps matching TRBD1 (6 bases). Trimming took 4 bases from V and 10 from J, leaving 14 bases between them. The length of the CDR3 is 13 residues. CDR1 and CDR2 (germline): SNHLY, FYNNEI. The CDR3 loop is CASSGQGTGPQHF. CDR3 in DNA: TGTGCCAGCAGTGGGCAGGGGACCGGACCCCAGCATTTT.

The chain recombines TRBV7-3 with TRBJ1-2; D is perhaps TRBD1 (6 bases). This CDR3 region has 14 residues. V dropped 1 base and J dropped 3 bases, with 9 bases sitting between them. Per the germline V gene, CDR1 is SGHTA and CDR2 is FQGTGA. CDR3 coding DNA: TGTGCCAGCAGCTTAAAGGGGGGAGACTATGGCTACACCTTC. This gives the protein CASSLKGGDYGYTF.

The J gene is TRBJ1-4, the V gene TRBV5-8; D gene ambiguous. The CDR3 is made up of 15 amino acids. Trimming took off 0 bases at V and 3 bases at J, with 9 bases between the two ends. The germline V gene has CDR1 SGHTS and CDR2 YDEGEE. The CDR3, as DNA: TGTGCCAGCAGCTTGGAAAGTTCGCCTAATGAAAAACTGTTTTTT. This encodes CASSLESSPNEKLFF.

The chain combines TRBV28 with TRBJ1-3; the D is unclear. The CDR3 is 14 residues long. V lost 6 bases and J 2 bases, leaving 11 bases between the germline ends. Germline CDR1 and CDR2: MDHEN and SYDVKM. The CDR3 protein is CASRVAGTGNTIYF. DNA of the CDR3: TGTGCCAGCAGGGTGGCGGGAACTGGAAACACCATATATTTT.

The chain combines TRBV2 with TRBJ1-6; perhaps TRBD1 as D (5 bases). Per germline, CDR1 SNHLY and CDR2 FYNNEI. The CDR3 totals 14 residues. The germline V and J ends were trimmed by 0 bases and 9 bases, with 9 bases remaining between them. CDR3 sequence: CASSEALGGSPLHF. The CDR3 DNA sequence: TGTGCCAGCAGTGAAGCGCTTGGGGGTTCACCCCTCCACTTT.

J is TRBJ2-1 and V is TRBV27, with 9 bases matching TRBD2. CDR1 is MNHEY and CDR2 is SMNVEV in the germline V gene (reference sequence). With 6 bases clipped from V and 0 bases from J, the junction kept 3 bases outside the gene matches. This CDR3 is built from 15 residues. The CDR3 nucleotides are TGTGCCAGCAGCGCTAGCGGGAACTCCTACAATGAGCAGTTCTTC. It is translated as CASSASGNSYNEQFF.

V and J are TRBV21-1 and TRBJ1-6. TRBV21-1 counts as a pseudogene. CDR3 length: 14 residues. CDR3 amino acids: CASSKALRNSPLHF. Written as DNA, the CDR3 is TGTGCCAGCAGCAAAGCGCTCCGTAATTCACCCCTCCACTTT.

The CDR3 here is CSAGGGGTETDTQYF. The CDR3 DNA is TGCAGCGCCGGCGGGGGGGGGACGGAAACAGATACGCAGTATTTT. The chain recombines TRBV29-1 with TRBJ2-3, with 9 bases lining up with TRBD2. CDR1 and CDR2 (germline): SQVTM, ANQGSEA. This CDR3 is 15 amino acids long. The ends lost 7 bases at V and 3 bases at J; junction bases unmatched: 11.

The V and J genes are TRBV19 and TRBJ1-2; weak D call: TRBD1 (6 bases). Germline V gene lookup returns CDR1 LNHDA and CDR2 SQIVND (reference sequence). The V end lost 5 bases, the J end lost 0 bases, and 13 bases lay between the germline ends. The CDR3 totals 15 residues. CDR3 amino acids: CASSRQGGANYGYTF. The CDR3 DNA is TGTGCCAGTAGTCGACAAGGGGGAGCTAACTATGGCTACACCTTC.

This chain connects TRBV28 to TRBJ1-5, with D perhaps matching TRBD1 (5 bases). Germline assignment: CDR1 MDHEN and CDR2 SYDVKM. This CDR3 contains 11 residues. V was cut by 6 bases and J by 14 bases, with 14 bases left in between. The CDR3 reads CASSLGREKHF. In DNA, the CDR3 is TGTGCCAGCAGCCTGGGACGCGAAAAGCATTTT. The variable domain in full, with the rest retrieved from reference TRBV28 and TRBJ1-5, is DVKVTQSSRYLVKRTGEKVFLECVQDMDHENMFWYRQDPGLGLRLIYFSYDVKMKEKGDIPEGYSVSREKKERFSLILESASTNQTSMYLCASSLGREKHFGDGTRLSIL.

The V gene is TRBV7-2, the J gene TRBJ2-1; unclear D gene. V lost 5 bases and J lost 1, with 9 bases in between. Germline CDR1 reads SGHTA; CDR2 reads FQGNSA. The CDR3 has 14 amino acids. This chain's CDR3 is CASSQKRSYNEQFF. For the CDR3, the DNA is TGTGCCAGCAGCCAAAAACGTTCCTACAATGAGCAGTTCTTC.

This chain links TRBV14 with TRBJ1-2; TRBD1 matches 8 bases. The germline gives CDR1 SGHDN, CDR2 FVKESK. Trimming cost V 1 base and J 8 bases; bases outside gene matches: 6. CDR3 size: 14 residues. In DNA, the CDR3 is TGTGCCAGCAGCCAAGGGTGGACAGGGTGGGGCTACACCTTC. Translating it yields CASSQGWTGWGYTF.

The chain links TRBV11-2 to TRBJ1-4, with 8 positions matching TRBD1. Trimming cost V 5 bases and J 8 bases; bases outside gene matches: 7. Germline-derived CDR1 and CDR2 are SGHAT and FQNNGV. This CDR3 spans 14 amino acids. The CDR3 region has the DNA TGTGCCAGCAGCGCAGGGGGCAGAATAGAAAAACTGTTTTTT. Its translation is CASSAGGRIEKLFF.